This T cell receptor (beta chain) was profiled in a study of blood T cell repertoires in COVID-19. Study as a whole: COVID-19 samples from acute and convalescent phases originated in the United States, Italy and Spain. Sources were T cells, B-cell-depleted T cells, or PBMCs; the material itself was cDNA or gDNA.

Per the authors' pipeline: The authors estimated nucleated cell counts from reference gene primer amplification. Generated by immunoSEQ multiplex PCR, the TCRdb table keeps only in-frame clones and is missing some. V and J calls plus clone size are reproduced from that table; the DNA served to infer D and trimming. The sample holds around 150,000 clones, about 88% seen once. The CDR3 covers 13 residues. Deletions cut 5 bases from V and 4 bases from J, with 11 bases between. The germline V gene encodes CDR1 SEHNR and CDR2 FQNEAQ (reference sequence). The material sequenced was peripheral blood. The chain has TRBV7-9 and TRBJ2-5; no clear D. The source of this sequence is an elderly woman with acute or convalescent COVID-19. The CDR3: CASSNNIRETQYF. The CDR3 DNA sequence: TGTGCCAGCAGCAATAACATACGAGAGACCCAGTACTTC.